This is a list of T cell receptor beta chains from one sample in a study of vaccination effects on CD4 cells after COVID-19. Their target antigens are unknown. The method was immunoSEQ multiplex PCR; TCRdb's version includes in-frame clones alone and lacks a portion of them. The table shows around 30,000 clones, with 65% to 80% occurring only once. Sequenced material: CD4+ T cells from PBMCs cultured with HCoV-NL63 spike peptides, taken before COVID-19 vaccination. These TCRs come from a human donor who had a prior SARS-CoV-2 infection. CDR3s include the opening cysteine and the closing phenylalanine or tryptophan. D genes are given only for firm matches. Part of the rows lack a size; the others show once, few, many or a class for expanded clones.

CDR3 | DNA | size | J | D | V
CASSSRYEQYF | TGTGCCAGCAGCAGCAGGTACGAGCAGTACTTC | - | TRBJ2-7 | - | TRBV11-3
CASSLEASPQHF | TGTGCCAGCAGCTTAGAGGCTTCACCCCAGCATTTT | - | TRBJ1-5 | - | TRBV7-2
CASTSEASQPQHF | TGTGCCAGTACTTCAGAGGCCAGTCAGCCCCAGCATTTT | - | TRBJ1-5 | - | TRBV19
CASSLAFRTDTQYF | TGTGCCAGCAGCTTGGCTTTTCGCACAGATACGCAGTATTTT | - | TRBJ2-3 | - | TRBV5-6
CATSRAVNEKLFF | TGTGCCACCAGCAGGGCGGTAAATGAAAAACTGTTTTTT | - | TRBJ1-4 | - | TRBV15
CASSAKSAIGGRVEKLFF | TGTGCCAGCAGCGCAAAAAGTGCAATAGGGGGGCGGGTTGAAAAACTGTTTTTT | - | TRBJ1-4 | - | TRBV21-1
CSVVPQMNTEAFF | TGCAGCGTTGTTCCCCAGATGAACACTGAAGCTTTCTTT | - | TRBJ1-1 | - | TRBV29-1
CASTLTSGGSTDTQYF | TGCGCCAGCACGCTGACTAGCGGGGGGTCCACAGATACGCAGTATTTT | once | TRBJ2-3 | TRBD2 | TRBV5-1
CASSRVGWGEKLFF | TGTGCCAGCAGCCGTGTCGGGTGGGGTGAAAAACTGTTTTTT | - | TRBJ1-4 | - | TRBV7-2
CSVDLRAVAGDQETQYF | TGCAGCGTTGATTTGAGGGCGGTAGCGGGGGACCAAGAGACCCAGTACTTC | - | TRBJ2-5 | TRBD2 | TRBV29-1
CSASLGFSTDTQYF | TGCAGTGCTAGTTTAGGCTTCAGCACAGATACGCAGTATTTT | - | TRBJ2-3 | - | TRBV20-1
CASKGGPETQYF | TGCGCCAGCAAGGGGGGGCCTGAGACCCAGTACTTC | - | TRBJ2-5 | - | TRBV5-1
CASSLAWGRPPGQNTGELFF | TGTGCCAGCAGCTTAGCGTGGGGGCGACCGCCGGGACAAAACACCGGGGAGCTGTTTTTT | - | TRBJ2-2 | - | TRBV7-2
CAISASGGSQETQYF | TGTGCCATCAGTGCTAGCGGGGGGTCCCAAGAGACCCAGTACTTC | - | TRBJ2-5 | TRBD2 | TRBV10-3
CASSFWPDTQYF | TGTGCCAGCAGTTTTTGGCCAGATACGCAGTATTTT | - | TRBJ2-3 | - | TRBV12-3/TRBV12-4
CASSVRDRTSGANVLTF | TGTGCCAGCAGTGTTAGGGACAGGACCTCTGGGGCCAACGTCCTGACTTTC | - | TRBJ2-6 | TRBD1 | TRBV6-1
CASNTGGREQYF | TGTGCCAGCAACACGGGGGGGCGCGAGCAGTACTTC | - | TRBJ2-7 | TRBD2 | TRBV12-3/TRBV12-4
CASSPRGAGDTDTQYF | TGTGCCAGCTCACCACGAGGGGCAGGTGACACAGATACGCAGTATTTT | - | TRBJ2-3 | - | TRBV18
CASRQASGDRTDTQYF | TGTGCCAGCAGGCAGGCTAGCGGGGATAGGACAGATACGCAGTATTTT | - | TRBJ2-3 | TRBD2 | TRBV2
CASSQVGGVGYGYTF | TGTGCCAGCAGCCAAGTCGGGGGAGTAGGCTATGGCTACACCTTC | - | TRBJ1-2 | - | TRBV4-2
CASSLSWVYGYTF | TGTGCCAGCAGCTTGAGCTGGGTCTATGGCTACACCTTC | - | TRBJ1-2 | - | TRBV5-8
CASSDMGTDTQYF | TGTGCCAGCAGTGATATGGGGACAGATACGCAGTATTTT | - | TRBJ2-3 | - | TRBV25-1
CASSYPGLGTDTQYF | TGTGCCAGCAGTTACCCGGGACTAGGTACAGATACGCAGTATTTT | - | TRBJ2-3 | TRBD2 | TRBV6-5
CAWSDGQGYTGELFF | TGTGCCTGGAGTGACGGACAGGGCTACACCGGGGAGCTGTTTTTT | - | TRBJ2-2 | TRBD1 | TRBV30
CASSAEGGAYSYNEQFF | TGTGCCAGCAGCGCAGAAGGGGGGGCTTATTCCTACAATGAGCAGTTCTTC | - | TRBJ2-1 | - | TRBV9
CASRPADHTDTQYF | TGTGCCAGCAGACCAGCGGACCACACAGATACGCAGTATTTT | - | TRBJ2-3 | - | TRBV6-5
CASSLRDVGPDTHPYEQYF | TGCGCCAGCAGCCTCCGGGACGTGGGGCCAGATACTCACCCCTACGAGCAGTACTTC | - | TRBJ2-7 | - | TRBV5-1
CSASSGMGYNEQFF | TGCAGTGCTAGTTCAGGGATGGGTTACAATGAGCAGTTCTTC | once | TRBJ2-1 | - | TRBV20-1
CASSSGLAGGRNTGELFF | TGTGCCAGCAGCTCTGGACTAGCGGGAGGACGAAACACCGGGGAGCTGTTTTTT | - | TRBJ2-2 | TRBD2 | TRBV7-3
CASSLLVGPSTDTQYF | TGCGCCAGCAGCTTACTGGTTGGCCCTAGCACAGATACGCAGTATTTT | - | TRBJ2-3 | - | TRBV5-1
CASSLYGGSSYEQYF | TGTGCCAGCAGCTTGTATGGGGGGAGCTCCTACGAGCAGTACTTC | - | TRBJ2-7 | - | TRBV5-6
CASSQRRTGKEHLMNTEAFF | TGCGCCAGCAGCCAGAGACGGACGGGGAAGGAACATCTTATGAACACTGAAGCTTTCTTT | - | TRBJ1-1 | - | TRBV4-1
CASSIGTLQETQYF | TGTGCCAGCAGTATCGGGACATTACAAGAGACCCAGTACTTC | once | TRBJ2-5 | - | TRBV6-6
CASRRQGGEKLFF | TGTGCCAGCAGACGACAGGGCGGTGAAAAACTGTTTTTT | once | TRBJ1-4 | TRBD1 | TRBV6-5
CASRDRGRSSYNSPLHF | TGCGCCAGCAGGGACAGGGGCCGAAGCTCCTATAATTCACCCCTCCACTTT | - | TRBJ1-6 | TRBD1 | TRBV5-1
CASSARTGGRFYNEQFF | TGTGCCAGCAGCGCTCGGACAGGGGGTCGGTTCTACAATGAGCAGTTCTTC | - | TRBJ2-1 | TRBD1 | TRBV7-9
CASSLGLASDSTGELFF | TGTGCCAGCAGCTTAGGACTAGCGAGCGATTCTACCGGGGAGCTGTTTTTT | - | TRBJ2-2 | TRBD2 | TRBV11-3
CASSELQGSPLHF | TGTGCCAGCAGCGAATTACAGGGGTCACCCCTCCACTTT | - | TRBJ1-6 | TRBD1 | TRBV9
CASAAGEAEKLFF | TGTGCCAGCGCCGCAGGGGAAGCTGAAAAACTGTTTTTT | - | TRBJ1-4 | - | TRBV18
CASRGLAGVLVNEQFF | TGTGCCAGCAGGGGACTAGCGGGAGTGTTGGTCAATGAGCAGTTCTTC | - | TRBJ2-1 | TRBD2 | TRBV2
CASSLNTRAGTQYF | TGTGCCAGCAGTCTAAACACTAGAGCCGGTACGCAGTATTTT | - | TRBJ2-3 | - | TRBV9
CASSSGTGNIREAFF | TGTGCCAGCAGCTCCGGGACAGGTAATATCCGTGAAGCTTTCTTT | - | TRBJ1-1 | TRBD1 | TRBV7-2
CASSLGYGTGDLNSPLHF | TGCGCCAGCAGCTTGGGGTACGGGACAGGGGATCTTAATTCACCCCTCCACTTT | - | TRBJ1-6 | TRBD1 | TRBV5-1
CASSHREVTEAFF | TGTGCCAGCAGCCATCGGGAGGTCACTGAAGCTTTCTTT | - | TRBJ1-1 | - | TRBV3-1/TRBV3-2
CASSRRGARNEQFF | TGTGCCAGCAGCCGACGAGGGGCGCGGAATGAGCAGTTCTTC | - | TRBJ2-1 | - | TRBV21-1
CASRDELETQYF | TGTGCCAGCAGGGACGAACTAGAGACCCAGTACTTC | - | TRBJ2-5 | - | TRBV2
CASSPLGGWGNQPQHF | TGTGCCAGCTCACCCCTCGGGGGGTGGGGCAATCAGCCCCAGCATTTT | - | TRBJ1-5 | - | TRBV18
CASSFDRGAYGELFF | TGTGCCAGCAGTTTCGACAGGGGAGCGTATGGGGAGCTGTTTTTT | few | TRBJ2-2 | TRBD1 | TRBV27
CASGLMDHNTEAFF | TGCGCCAGCGGACTCATGGACCATAACACTGAAGCTTTCTTT | - | TRBJ1-1 | - | TRBV5-1